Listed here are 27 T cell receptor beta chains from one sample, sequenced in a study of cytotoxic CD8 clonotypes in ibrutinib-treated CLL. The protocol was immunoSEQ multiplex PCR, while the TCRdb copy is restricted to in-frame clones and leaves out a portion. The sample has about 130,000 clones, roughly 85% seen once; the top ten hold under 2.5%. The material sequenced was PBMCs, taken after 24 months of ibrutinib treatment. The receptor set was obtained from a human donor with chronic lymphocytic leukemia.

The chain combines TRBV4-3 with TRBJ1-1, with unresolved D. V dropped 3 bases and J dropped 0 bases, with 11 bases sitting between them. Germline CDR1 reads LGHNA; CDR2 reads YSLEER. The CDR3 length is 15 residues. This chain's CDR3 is CASSQGLYMNTEAFF. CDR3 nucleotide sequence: TGCGCCAGCAGCCAGGGATTATATATGAACACTGAAGCTTTCTTT.

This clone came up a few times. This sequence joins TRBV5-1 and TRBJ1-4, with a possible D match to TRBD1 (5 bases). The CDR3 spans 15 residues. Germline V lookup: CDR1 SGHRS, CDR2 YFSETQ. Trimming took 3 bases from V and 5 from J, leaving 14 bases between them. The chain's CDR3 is CASSSRGDRNEKLFF. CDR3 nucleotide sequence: TGCGCCAGCAGCTCCCGGGGCGACCGCAATGAAAAACTGTTTTTT.

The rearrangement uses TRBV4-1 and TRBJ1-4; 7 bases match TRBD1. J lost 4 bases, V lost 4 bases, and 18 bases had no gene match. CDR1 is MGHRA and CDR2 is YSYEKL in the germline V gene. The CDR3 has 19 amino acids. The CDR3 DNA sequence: TGCGCCAGCAGCCGTCGACAGGGATTGGGTTGGGGGATTAATGAAAAACTGTTTTTT. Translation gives CASSRRQGLGWGINEKLFF.

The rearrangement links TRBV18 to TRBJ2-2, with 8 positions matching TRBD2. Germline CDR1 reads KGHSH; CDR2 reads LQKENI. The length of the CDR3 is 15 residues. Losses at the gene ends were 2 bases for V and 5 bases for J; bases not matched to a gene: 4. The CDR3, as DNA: TGTGCCAGCTCACCAAGGCGGGAGGCAACCGGGGAGCTGTTTTTT. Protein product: CASSPRREATGELFF. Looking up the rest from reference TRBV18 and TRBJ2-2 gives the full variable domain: NAGVMQNPRHLVRRRGQEARLRCSPMKGHSHVYWYRQLPEEGLKFMVYLQKENIIDESGMPKERFSAEFPKEGPSILRIQQVVRGDSAAYFCASSPRREATGELFFGEGSRLTVL.

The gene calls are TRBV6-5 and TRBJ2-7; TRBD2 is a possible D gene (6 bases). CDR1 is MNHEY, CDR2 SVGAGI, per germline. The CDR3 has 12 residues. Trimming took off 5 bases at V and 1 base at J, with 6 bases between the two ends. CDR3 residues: CASSRGSYEQYF. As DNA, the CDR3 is TGTGCCAGCAGTCGGGGGTCCTACGAGCAGTACTTC.

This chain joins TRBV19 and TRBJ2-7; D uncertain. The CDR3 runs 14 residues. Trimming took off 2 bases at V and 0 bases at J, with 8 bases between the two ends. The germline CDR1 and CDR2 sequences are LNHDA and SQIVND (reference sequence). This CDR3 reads CASSILQNSYEQYF. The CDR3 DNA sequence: TGTGCCAGTAGTATATTACAGAACTCCTACGAGCAGTACTTC. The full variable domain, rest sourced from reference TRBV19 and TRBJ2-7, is DGGITQSPKYLFRKEGQNVTLSCEQNLNHDAMYWYRQDPGQGLRLIYYSQIVNDFQKGDIAEGYSVSREKKESFPLTVTSAQKNPTAFYLCASSILQNSYEQYFGPGTRLTVT.

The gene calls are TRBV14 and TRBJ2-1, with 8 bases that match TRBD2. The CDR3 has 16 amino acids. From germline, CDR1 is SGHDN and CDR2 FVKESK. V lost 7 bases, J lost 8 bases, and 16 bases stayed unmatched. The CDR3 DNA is TGTGCCAGCAACCATATCGGGAGCGGGAGAAGTGATGAGCAGTTCTTC. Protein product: CASNHIGSGRSDEQFF.

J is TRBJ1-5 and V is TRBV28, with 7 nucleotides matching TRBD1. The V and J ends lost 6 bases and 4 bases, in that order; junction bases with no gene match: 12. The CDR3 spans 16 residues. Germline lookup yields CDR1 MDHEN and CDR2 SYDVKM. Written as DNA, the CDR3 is TGTGCCAGCAGAACTACTACAGGGGTCCTGAATCAGCCCCAGCATTTT. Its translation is CASRTTTGVLNQPQHF.

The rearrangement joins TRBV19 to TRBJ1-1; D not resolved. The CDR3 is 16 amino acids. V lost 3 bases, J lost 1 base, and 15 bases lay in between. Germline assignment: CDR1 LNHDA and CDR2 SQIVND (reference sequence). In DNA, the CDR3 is TGTGCCAGTAGTATTCCCACAATTCGACAGAACACTGAAGCTTTCTTT. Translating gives CASSIPTIRQNTEAFF.

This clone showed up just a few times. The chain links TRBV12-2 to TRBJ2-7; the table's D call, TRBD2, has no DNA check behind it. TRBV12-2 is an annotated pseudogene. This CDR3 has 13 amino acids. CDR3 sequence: CASRSGLGAEQYF. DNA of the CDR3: TGTGCAAGTCGCTCTGGACTAGGGGCCGAGCAGTACTTC.

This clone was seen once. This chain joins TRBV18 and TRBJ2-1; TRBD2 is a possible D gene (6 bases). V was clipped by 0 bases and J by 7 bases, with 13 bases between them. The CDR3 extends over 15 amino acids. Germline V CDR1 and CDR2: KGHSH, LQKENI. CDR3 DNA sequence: TGTGCCAGCTCACCACCGAGCGGGTCGGGGAATGAGCAGTTCTTC. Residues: CASSPPSGSGNEQFF.

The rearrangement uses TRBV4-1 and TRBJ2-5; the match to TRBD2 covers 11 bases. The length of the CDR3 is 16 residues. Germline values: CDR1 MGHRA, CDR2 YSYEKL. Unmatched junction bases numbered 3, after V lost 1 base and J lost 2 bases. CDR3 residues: CASSQVGTSGQETQYF. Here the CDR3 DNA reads TGCGCCAGCAGCCAAGTTGGGACTAGCGGACAAGAGACCCAGTACTTC.

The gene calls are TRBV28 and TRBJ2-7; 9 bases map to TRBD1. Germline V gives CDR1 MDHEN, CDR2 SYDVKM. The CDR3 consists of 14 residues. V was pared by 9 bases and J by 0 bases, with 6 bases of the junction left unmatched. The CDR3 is CASFPGQGSYEQYF. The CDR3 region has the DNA TGTGCCAGTTTTCCGGGACAGGGCTCCTACGAGCAGTACTTC.

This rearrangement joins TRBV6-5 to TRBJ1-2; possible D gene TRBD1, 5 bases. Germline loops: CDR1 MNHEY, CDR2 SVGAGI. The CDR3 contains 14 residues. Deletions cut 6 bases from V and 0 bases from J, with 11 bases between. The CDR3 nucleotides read TGTGCCAGCAGGAGGGACGGCTCTAACTATGGCTACACCTTC. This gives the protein CASRRDGSNYGYTF.

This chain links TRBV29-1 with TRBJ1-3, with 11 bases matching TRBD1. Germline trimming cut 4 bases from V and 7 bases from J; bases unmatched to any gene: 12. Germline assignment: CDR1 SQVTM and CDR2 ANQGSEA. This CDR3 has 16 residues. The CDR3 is CSVGTGGLQGVNTIYF. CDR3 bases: TGCAGCGTTGGGACAGGGGGCTTACAGGGGGTGAACACCATATATTTT.

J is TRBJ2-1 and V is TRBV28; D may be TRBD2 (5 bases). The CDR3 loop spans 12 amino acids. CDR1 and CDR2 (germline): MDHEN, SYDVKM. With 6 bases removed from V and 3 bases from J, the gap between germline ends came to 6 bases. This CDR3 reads CASRTNYNEQFF. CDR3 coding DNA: TGTGCCAGCAGGACTAACTACAATGAGCAGTTCTTC.

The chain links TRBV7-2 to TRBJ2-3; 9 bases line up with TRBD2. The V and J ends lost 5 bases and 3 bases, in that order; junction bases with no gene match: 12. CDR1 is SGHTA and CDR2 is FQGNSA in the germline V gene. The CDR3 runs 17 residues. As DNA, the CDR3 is TGTGCCAGCAGCGCCCCTCGCGGGAGGGGGGAGACAGATACGCAGTATTTT. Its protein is CASSAPRGRGETDTQYF.

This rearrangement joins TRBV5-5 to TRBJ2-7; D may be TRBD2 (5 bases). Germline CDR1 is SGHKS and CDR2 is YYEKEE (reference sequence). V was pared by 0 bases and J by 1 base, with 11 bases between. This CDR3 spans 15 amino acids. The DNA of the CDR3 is TGTGCCAGCAGCTTGGCGGGGATCAGTTCCTACGAGCAGTACTTC. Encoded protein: CASSLAGISSYEQYF.

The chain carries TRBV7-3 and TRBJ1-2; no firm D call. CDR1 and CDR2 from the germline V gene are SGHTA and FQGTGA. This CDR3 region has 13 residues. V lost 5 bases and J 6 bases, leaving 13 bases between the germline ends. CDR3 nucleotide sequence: TGTGCCAGCAGCCCCGGGCCTCCTCATGGCTACACCTTC. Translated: CASSPGPPHGYTF.

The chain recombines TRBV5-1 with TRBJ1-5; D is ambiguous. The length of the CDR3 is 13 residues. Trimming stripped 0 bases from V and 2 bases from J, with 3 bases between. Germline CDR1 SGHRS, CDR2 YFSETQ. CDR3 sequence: CASSLGRNQPQHF. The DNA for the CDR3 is TGCGCCAGCAGCTTGGGCCGCAATCAGCCCCAGCATTTT. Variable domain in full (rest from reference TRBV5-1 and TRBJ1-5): KAGVTQTPRYLIKTRGQQVTLSCSPISGHRSVSWYQQTPGQGLQFLFEYFSETQRNKGNFPGRFSGRQFSNSRSEMNVSTLELGDSALYLCASSLGRNQPQHFGDGTRLSIL.

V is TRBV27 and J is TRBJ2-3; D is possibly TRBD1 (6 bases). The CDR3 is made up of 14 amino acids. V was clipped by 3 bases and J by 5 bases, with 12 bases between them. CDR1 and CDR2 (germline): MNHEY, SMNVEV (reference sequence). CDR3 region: CASSLRDIRDTQYF. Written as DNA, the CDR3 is TGTGCCAGCAGTTTGAGGGACATCAGAGATACGCAGTATTTT.

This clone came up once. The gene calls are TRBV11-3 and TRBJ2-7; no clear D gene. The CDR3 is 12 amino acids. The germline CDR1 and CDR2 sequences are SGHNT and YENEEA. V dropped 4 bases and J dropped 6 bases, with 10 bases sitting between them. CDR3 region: CASSSRSGEQYF. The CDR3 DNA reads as TGTGCCAGCAGCTCGCGATCGGGCGAGCAGTACTTC.

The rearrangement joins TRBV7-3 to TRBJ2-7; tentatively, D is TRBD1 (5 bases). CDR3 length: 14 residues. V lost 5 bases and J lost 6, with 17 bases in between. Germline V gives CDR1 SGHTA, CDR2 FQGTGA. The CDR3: CASSVDPDSPEQYF. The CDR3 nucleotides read TGTGCCAGCAGCGTAGACCCTGACAGCCCCGAGCAGTACTTC.

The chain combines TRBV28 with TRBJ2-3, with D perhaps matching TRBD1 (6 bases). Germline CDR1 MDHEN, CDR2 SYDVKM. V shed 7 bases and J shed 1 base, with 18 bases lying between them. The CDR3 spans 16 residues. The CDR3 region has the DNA TGTGCCAGCATCCCCCCTCCAGGGGTGGGCACAGATACGCAGTATTTT. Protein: CASIPPPGVGTDTQYF.

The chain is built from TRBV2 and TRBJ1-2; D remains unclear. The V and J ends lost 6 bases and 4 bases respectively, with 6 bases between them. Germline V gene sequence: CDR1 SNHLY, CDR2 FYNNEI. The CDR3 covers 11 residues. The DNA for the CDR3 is TGTGCCAGCAGCCGGACCTATGGCTACACCTTC. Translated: CASSRTYGYTF.

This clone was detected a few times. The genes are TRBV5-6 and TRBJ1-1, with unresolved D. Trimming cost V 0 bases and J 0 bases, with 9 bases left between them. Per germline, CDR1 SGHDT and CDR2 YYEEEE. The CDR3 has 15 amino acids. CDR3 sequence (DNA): TGTGCCAGCAGCTTGGTTGTACGCCTGAACACTGAAGCTTTCTTT. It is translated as CASSLVVRLNTEAFF.

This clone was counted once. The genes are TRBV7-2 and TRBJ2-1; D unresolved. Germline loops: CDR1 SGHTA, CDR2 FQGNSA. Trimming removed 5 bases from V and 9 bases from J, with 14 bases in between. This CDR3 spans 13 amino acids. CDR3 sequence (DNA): TGTGCCAGCAGCCTGATGAATAGAGGTGAGCAGTTCTTC. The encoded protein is CASSLMNRGEQFF. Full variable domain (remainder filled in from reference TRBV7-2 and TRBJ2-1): GAGVSQSPSNKVTEKGKDVELRCDPISGHTALYWYRQSLGQGLEFLIYFQGNSAPDKSGLPSDRFSAERTGGSVSTLTIQRTQQEDSAVYLCASSLMNRGEQFFGPGTRLTVL.